A single sample gave rise to the 10 T cell receptor beta chains below, sequenced in a study of control samples from healthy donors and cancer patients. TCRdb's copy holds only in-frame clones and misses some; the assay was immunoSEQ multiplex PCR. Of tens of thousands of clones in the sample, around 86% were seen once. The sequenced sample consisted of PBMCs. Receptors originate from a woman between 45 and 65 years old with lung cancer.

This clone turned up a few times. This chain connects TRBV2 to TRBJ1-6, with 10 bases aligning to TRBD1. Germline lookup yields CDR1 SNHLY and CDR2 FYNNEI. V dropped 3 bases and J dropped 9; count of bases not matched to a gene: 5. This CDR3 contains 15 residues. CDR3 in amino acids: CASSDLGQGFSPLHF. CDR3 in DNA: TGTGCCAGCAGTGATTTGGGACAGGGGTTTTCACCCCTCCACTTT.

V is TRBV28 and J is TRBJ2-1, with D perhaps being TRBD1 or TRBD2 (5 bases each). Germline CDR1 is MDHEN and CDR2 is SYDVKM. CDR3 size: 17 residues. The V end lost 6 bases, the J end lost 5 bases, and 23 bases lay between the germline ends. The CDR3 coding sequence is TGTGCCAGCAGCTCCTTTGGAGTCGGGGCCGGTAACAATGAGCAGTTCTTC. It specifies CASSSFGVGAGNNEQFF.

The CDR3, as DNA: TGTGCCTGGAGTGTACAACAGGGGGCCGAGACCCAGTACTTC. Protein sequence: CAWSVQQGAETQYF. The V and J genes are TRBV30 and TRBJ2-5, with 9 bases aligning to TRBD1. The length of the CDR3 is 14 residues. J was trimmed by 5 bases and V by 0 bases; bases with no gene match: 4. Germline assignment: CDR1 GTSNPN and CDR2 SVGIG (reference sequence).

This clone has just a few counts. The CDR3 nucleotides are TGCAGCGTGGTGATTCCTCTTTCAGAGACCCAGTACTTC. This encodes CSVVIPLSETQYF. V is TRBV29-1 and J is TRBJ2-5; D is undetermined. Trimming pared 6 bases from V and 4 bases from J, leaving 15 bases between. In germline, CDR1 is SQVTM, CDR2 ANQGSEA. This CDR3 is built from 13 residues.

The rearrangement uses TRBV4-1 and TRBJ1-6; D gene ambiguous. This CDR3 comprises 16 residues. From germline, CDR1 is MGHRA and CDR2 YSYEKL. V was pared by 1 base and J by 8 bases, with 15 bases between. The CDR3 is CASSQAEGEIYSPLHF. The DNA for the CDR3 is TGCGCCAGCAGCCAAGCGGAAGGAGAGATTTATTCACCCCTCCACTTT.

This chain connects TRBV3-1 (or the pseudogene TRBV3-2) to TRBJ1-2, with 7 nucleotides matching TRBD1. V lost 8 bases to trimming and J lost 6 bases; unmatched junction nucleotides: 15. The CDR3 extends over 15 amino acids. Per germline, CDR1 LGHDT and CDR2 YNNKEL (reference sequence). Written as DNA, the CDR3 is TGTGCCAGCTCACAGACAGGGTCGATCGTGGATGGCTACACCTTC. It is translated as CASSQTGSIVDGYTF.

V is TRBV15 and J is TRBJ1-2; 7 bases are shared with TRBD1. Unmatched junction bases numbered 3, after V lost 0 bases and J lost 2 bases. This CDR3 is built from 15 residues. Looked up from germline, CDR1 is LNHNV and CDR2 is YYDKDF (reference sequence). CDR3 sequence: CATSREARGNYGYTF. As DNA, the CDR3 is TGTGCCACCAGCAGAGAGGCCAGGGGGAACTATGGCTACACCTTC.

This clone was detected only a few times. The chain joins TRBV5-4 to TRBJ1-3; 11 positions match TRBD1. Trimming cost V 2 bases and J 7 bases; bases outside gene matches: 2. Germline values: CDR1 SGHNT, CDR2 YYREEE (reference sequence). CDR3 length: 14 amino acids. This chain's CDR3 is CASSFGQGANTIYF. Here the CDR3 DNA reads TGTGCCAGCAGCTTCGGACAGGGGGCTAACACCATATATTTT.

This chain connects TRBV7-9 to TRBJ2-2, with D tentatively TRBD1 (5 bases). CDR1 and CDR2 (germline): SEHNR, FQNEAQ (reference sequence). The CDR3 contains 14 residues. V lost 4 bases and J lost 3, with 9 bases in between. Written as DNA, the CDR3 is TGTGCCAGCAGCTCCCGACAGTACACCGGGGAGCTGTTTTTT. It specifies CASSSRQYTGELFF.

The chain links TRBV2 to TRBJ2-1; TRBD2 matches at 9 bases. Trimming cost V 2 bases and J 2 bases; bases outside gene matches: 4. Germline V CDR1 and CDR2: SNHLY, FYNNEI. The CDR3 consists of 16 residues. The CDR3 coding sequence is TGTGCCAGCAGTGAACTGGCGGGGGGGACCTACAATGAGCAGTTCTTC. Its translation is CASSELAGGTYNEQFF.